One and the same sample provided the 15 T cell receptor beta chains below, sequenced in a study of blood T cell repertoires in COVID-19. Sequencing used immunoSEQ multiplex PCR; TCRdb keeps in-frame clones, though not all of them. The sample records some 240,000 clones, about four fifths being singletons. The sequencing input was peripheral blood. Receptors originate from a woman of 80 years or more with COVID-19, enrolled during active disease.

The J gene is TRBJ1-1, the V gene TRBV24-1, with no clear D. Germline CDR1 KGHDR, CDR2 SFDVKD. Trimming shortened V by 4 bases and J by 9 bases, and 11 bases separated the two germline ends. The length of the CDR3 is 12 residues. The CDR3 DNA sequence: TGTGCCACCAGTGACGATACTGCCCAAGCTTTCTTT. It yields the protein CATSDDTAQAFF.

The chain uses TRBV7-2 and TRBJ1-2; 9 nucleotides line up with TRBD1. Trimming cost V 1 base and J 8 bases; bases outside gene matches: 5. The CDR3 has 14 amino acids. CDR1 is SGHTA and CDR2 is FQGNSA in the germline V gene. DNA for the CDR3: TGTGCCAGCAGCTTAGGTTGGACAGGGGAGGGCTACACCTTC. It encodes CASSLGWTGEGYTF.

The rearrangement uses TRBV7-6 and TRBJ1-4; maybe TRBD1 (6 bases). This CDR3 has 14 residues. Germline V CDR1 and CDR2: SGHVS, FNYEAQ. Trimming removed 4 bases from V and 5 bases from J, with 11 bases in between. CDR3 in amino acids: CASSSQGLNEKLFF. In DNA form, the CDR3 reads TGTGCCAGCAGCTCCCAGGGGCTAAATGAAAAACTGTTTTTT.

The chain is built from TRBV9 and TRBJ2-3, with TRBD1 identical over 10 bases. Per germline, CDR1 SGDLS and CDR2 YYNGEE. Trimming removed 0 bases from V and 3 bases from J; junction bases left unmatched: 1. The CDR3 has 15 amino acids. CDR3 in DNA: TGTGCCAGCAGCGTAGCGGGACAGGGGACAGATACGCAGTATTTT. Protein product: CASSVAGQGTDTQYF.

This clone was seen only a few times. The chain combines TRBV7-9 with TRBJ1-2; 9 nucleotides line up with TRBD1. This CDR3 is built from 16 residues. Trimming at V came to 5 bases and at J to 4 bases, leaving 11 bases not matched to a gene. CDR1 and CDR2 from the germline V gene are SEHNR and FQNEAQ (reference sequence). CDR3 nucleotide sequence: TGTGCCAGCAGCCGAGGGACAGGGAGTGGAGGCTATGGCTACACCTTC. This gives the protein CASSRGTGSGGYGYTF.

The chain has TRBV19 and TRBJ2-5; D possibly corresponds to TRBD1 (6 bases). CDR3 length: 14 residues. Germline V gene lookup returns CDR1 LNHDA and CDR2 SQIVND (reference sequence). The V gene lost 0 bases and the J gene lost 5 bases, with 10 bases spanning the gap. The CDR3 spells CASSIDTGRETQYF. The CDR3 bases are TGTGCCAGTAGTATAGATACAGGGCGGGAGACCCAGTACTTC.

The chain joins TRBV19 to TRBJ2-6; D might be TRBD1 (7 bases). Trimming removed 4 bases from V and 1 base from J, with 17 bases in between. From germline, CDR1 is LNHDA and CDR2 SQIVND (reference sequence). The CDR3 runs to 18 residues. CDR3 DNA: TGTGCCAGTAGTAGGAGGAGGGACAGCAGTTCTGGGGCCAACGTCCTGACTTTC. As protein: CASSRRRDSSSGANVLTF.

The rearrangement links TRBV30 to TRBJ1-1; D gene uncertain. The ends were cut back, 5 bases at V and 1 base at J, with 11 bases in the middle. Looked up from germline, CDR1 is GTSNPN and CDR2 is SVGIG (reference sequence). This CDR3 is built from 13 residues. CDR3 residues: CAWGQRGNTEAFF. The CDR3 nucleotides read TGTGCCTGGGGGCAGCGGGGGAACACTGAAGCTTTCTTT.

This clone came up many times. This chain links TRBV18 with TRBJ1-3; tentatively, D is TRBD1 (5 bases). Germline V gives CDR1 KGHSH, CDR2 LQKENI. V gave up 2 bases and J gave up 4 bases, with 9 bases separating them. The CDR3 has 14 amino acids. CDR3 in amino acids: CASSPSRAGNTIYF. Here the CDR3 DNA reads TGTGCCAGCTCACCAAGCAGGGCCGGAAACACCATATATTTT. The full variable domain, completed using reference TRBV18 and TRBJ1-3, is NAGVMQNPRHLVRRRGQEARLRCSPMKGHSHVYWYRQLPEEGLKFMVYLQKENIIDESGMPKERFSAEFPKEGPSILRIQQVVRGDSAAYFCASSPSRAGNTIYFGEGSWLTVV.

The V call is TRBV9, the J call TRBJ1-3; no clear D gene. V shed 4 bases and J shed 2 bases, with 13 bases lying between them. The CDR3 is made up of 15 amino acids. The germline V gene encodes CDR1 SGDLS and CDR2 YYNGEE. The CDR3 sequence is CASSPRVGTGNTIYF. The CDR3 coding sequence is TGTGCCAGCAGCCCCCGAGTCGGGACTGGAAACACCATATATTTT.

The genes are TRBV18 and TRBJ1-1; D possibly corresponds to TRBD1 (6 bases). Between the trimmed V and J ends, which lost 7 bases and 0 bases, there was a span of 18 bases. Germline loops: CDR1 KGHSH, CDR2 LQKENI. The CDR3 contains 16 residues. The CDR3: CASFSDRRYMNTEAFF. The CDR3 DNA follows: TGTGCCAGCTTTTCTGACAGGCGTTACATGAACACTGAAGCTTTCTTT.

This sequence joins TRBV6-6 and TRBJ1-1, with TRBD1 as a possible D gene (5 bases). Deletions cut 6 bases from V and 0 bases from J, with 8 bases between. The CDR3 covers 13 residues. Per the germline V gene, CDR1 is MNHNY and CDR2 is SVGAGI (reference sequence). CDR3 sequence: CASRPTVNTEAFF. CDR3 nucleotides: TGTGCCAGCAGACCGACAGTGAACACTGAAGCTTTCTTT.

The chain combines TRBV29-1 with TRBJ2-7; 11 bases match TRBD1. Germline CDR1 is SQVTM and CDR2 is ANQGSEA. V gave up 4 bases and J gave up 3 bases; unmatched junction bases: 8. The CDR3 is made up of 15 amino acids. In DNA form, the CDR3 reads TGCAGCGTTGGAAGTCTTGGGACAGGGGGCTACGAGCAGTACTTC. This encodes CSVGSLGTGGYEQYF.

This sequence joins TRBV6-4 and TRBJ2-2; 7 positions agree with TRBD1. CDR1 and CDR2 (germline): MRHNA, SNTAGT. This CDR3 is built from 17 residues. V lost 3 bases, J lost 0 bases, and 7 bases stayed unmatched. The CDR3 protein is CASSEPQGETNTGELFF. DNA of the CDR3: TGTGCCAGCAGTGAGCCCCAGGGGGAAACGAACACCGGGGAGCTGTTTTTT.

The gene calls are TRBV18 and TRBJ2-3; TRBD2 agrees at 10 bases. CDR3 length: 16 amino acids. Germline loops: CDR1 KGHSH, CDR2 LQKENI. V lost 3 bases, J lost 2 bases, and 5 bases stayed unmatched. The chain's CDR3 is CASSPLAGESTDTQYF. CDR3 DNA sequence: TGTGCCAGCTCACCGCTAGCGGGGGAATCCACAGATACGCAGTATTTT.